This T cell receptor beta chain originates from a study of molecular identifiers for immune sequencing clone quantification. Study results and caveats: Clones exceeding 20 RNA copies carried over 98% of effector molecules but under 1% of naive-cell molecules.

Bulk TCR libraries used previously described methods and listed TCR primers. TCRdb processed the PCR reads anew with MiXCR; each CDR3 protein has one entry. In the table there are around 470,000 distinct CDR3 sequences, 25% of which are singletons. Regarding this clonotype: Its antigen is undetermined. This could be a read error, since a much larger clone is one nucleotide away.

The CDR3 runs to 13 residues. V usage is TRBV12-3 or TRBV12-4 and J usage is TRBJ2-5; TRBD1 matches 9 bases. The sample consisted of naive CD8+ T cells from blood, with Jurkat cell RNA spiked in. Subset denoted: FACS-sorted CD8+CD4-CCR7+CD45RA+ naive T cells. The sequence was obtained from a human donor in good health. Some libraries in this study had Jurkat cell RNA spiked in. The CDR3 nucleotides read TGTGCCAGCAGGGACAGGGGATCGGAGACCCAGTGCTTC. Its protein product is CASRDRGSETQCF.